The T cell receptor (beta chain) described here comes from a study of siplizumab effects on memory and regulatory T cells (dated by TCRdb to about 2019). With regard to the full study: The study examined how the anti-CD2 antibody siplizumab affects alloreactive T-cell subsets in allogeneic mixed lymphocyte reactions built from human PBMCs. What the authors observed across the whole study: Whether proliferating Tregs from siplizumab cultures actually had suppressive function was not functionally confirmed. In reactions with siplizumab, an average of about 69% of mappable alloreactive CD4+ clones were Treg-derived, compared with around 30% in control reactions. The cumulative frequency of alloreactive sequences that could be traced back to unstimulated CD4+ memory T cells was significantly reduced by siplizumab. Sequences below about 10^-5 frequency were poorly captured, so only a minor fraction of alloreactive clones could be mapped to unstimulated subsets. About 80-97% of proliferating CD4+ or CD8+ clones could not be given a naive or memory phenotype. Unstimulated naive T cells appeared to be more diverse than memory T cells, and naive cells seemed to make a substantial contribution to the alloresponse.

The germline V gene (reference sequence) specifies LNHDA as CDR1 and SQIVND as CDR2. V sheds 11 bases and J sheds 7 bases, leaving 15 bases between their ends. Including cysteine and phenylalanine, the CDR3 has 13 amino acids. Left in the record is the CDR3 DNA by itself, 39 bases read in frame from the first base. On this clone: No cognate antigen has been identified for it. Per-nucleotide qualities are absent, and no much larger clonotype sits a single base away.

Library preparation employed the immunoSEQ multiplex PCR assay. Each sample had 85,000 to 100,000 TCR templates assayed by the deep sequencing platform. Genomic DNA extracted from sorted T cells was the material used for TCRbeta CDR3 sequencing. Turning to the authors' computational methods: Clonal analysis of TCRbeta CDR3 data was done in the R programming language. Comparing unstimulated samples against CFSE-low samples taken after the reaction was how alloreactive CD4+ and CD8+ clones were defined. Regulatory or non-regulatory origin of alloreactive CD4+ clones was assigned by matching sequences to the sorted unstimulated Treg and non-Treg repertoires. The clones in this table, taken by TCRdb from immuneACCESS, are in-frame only. Not every clone is retained; where verified, under half of the shortfall comes from an unresolved V gene, and the cause of the rest is unknown. V and J calls and clone size are as listed in that table; D and trimming were resolved from the DNA. The sample table lists some 100,000 clones, 90% to 95% of them with a count of one. In total, the top ten clones hold 1% to 1.5% of the sample.

Sorted unstimulated T cells and proliferating T cells recovered from mixed lymphocyte reactions underwent TCRbeta CDR3 sequencing. Fresh whole blood from around 11 HLA-typed healthy donors was used to isolate PBMCs. To map where alloreactive clones came from, CD4+ non-regulatory T cells in the unstimulated state were FACS-sorted. The specimen was non-Treg CD4+ T cells sorted from blood. Reading the label with the study, this specimen's cell subset or site is: FACS-sorted unstimulated CD4+ non-regulatory T cells. The clonotype was recovered from a human donor in good health. The chain joins TRBV19 to TRBJ1-6; a tentative D match to TRBD1 spans 6 bases. The CDR3 corresponds to CASSDSRNSPLHF. The nucleotide sequence reads as follows: TGTGCCTCTTCGGACAGCCGAAATTCACCCCTCCACTTT.